This TCR beta chain stems from a study of CD8 T cells in Susac syndrome. Germline V lookup: CDR1 WNHNN, CDR2 SYGVQD (reference sequence). The ends were cut back, 7 bases at V and 1 base at J, with 17 bases in the middle. This CDR3 is 15 amino acids long. The RNA input was roughly 0.45 to 1 ug, and it was reverse transcribed with random hexamers. The amplification used immunoSEQ multiplex PCR on TCR beta CDR3; it spanned 54 Vbeta and 13 Jbeta. TCRdb fed the immunoSEQ multiplex PCR reads into MiXCR, producing one record per CDR3 protein. Among some 26,000 distinct CDR3 sequences listed, 85% to 95% were seen once. Sequencing of TCR beta was performed on blood CD8+ and CD4+ T cells. Controls were drawn from healthy donors and were matched for age and sex. TEMRA cells were FACS-enriched, and CD8+ and CD4+ T cells were isolated negatively.

The J gene is TRBJ2-7, the V gene TRBV10-1, with D tentatively TRBD1 or TRBD2 (6 bases each). Sample: CD8+ T cells from PBMCs. The clonotype was recovered from a human donor in good health. The CDR3 nucleotides are TGCGCCAGCACCGTTGAGGGGGGCCTATCCTACGAGCAGTACTTC. Translated: CASTVEGGLSYEQYF.